This T cell receptor beta chain was obtained from a study of blood T cell repertoires in COVID-19. Overall study context: The United States, Italy and Spain were the sources of the acute and convalescent COVID-19 samples. Nucleic acid was either cDNA or gDNA, and it came from T cells, B-cell-depleted T cells, or PBMCs.

V was clipped by 3 bases and J by 2 bases; unmatched bases: 4. CDR3 length: 16 residues. Per the germline V gene, CDR1 is LGHDT and CDR2 is YNNKEL (reference sequence). In the authors' workflow: The assay estimated nucleated cells by amplifying reference gene primers. Using immunoSEQ multiplex PCR, the repertoire was profiled, and TCRdb retains in-frame clones only, with some absent. D and trimming were read from the DNA, whereas the V and J calls and clone size are those reported in that table. Of 20,000 to 25,000 clones listed, approximately 86% are singletons. This receptor was identified in a human donor with acute or convalescent COVID-19. The donor label of this sample is uncertain. This sequence joins TRBV3-1 (or the pseudogene TRBV3-2) and TRBJ2-6; TRBD1 matches 7 bases. The sequencing sample was made of peripheral blood. DNA for the CDR3: TGTGCCAGCAGCCACACAGGGGACCCTGGGGCCAACGTCCTGACTTTC. Translation gives CASSHTGDPGANVLTF.